These T cell receptor beta chains were read from a single sample in a study of T cells in Graves' hyperthyroidism and ophthalmopathy. TCRdb independently ran MiXCR on the multiplex PCR reads; one entry per CDR3 protein. The table lists under 400,000 distinct CDR3 sequences, 16% of them singletons. The sequenced material came from blood. These receptor sequences come from a man aged 30 to 39 with Graves' hyperthyroidism. Both conserved end residues are trimmed from each CDR3.

TRBJ2-1 TRBV11-3 ASSLSISGRINEQF
TRBJ2-3 TRBV12-3/TRBV12-4 ASSLKIRLAGADTQY
TRBJ1-1 TRBV9 ASSVLGQKAF
TRBJ2-1 TRBV7-9 ASSSPSGSHEQF
TRBJ2-1 TRBV12-3/TRBV12-4 ASWLPGGGRLDEQF
TRBJ2-7 TRBV9 ASSVGTSGEQY
TRBJ2-2 TRBV20-1 SARSGASTGELF
TRBJ1-5 TRBV19 ASSTLQVQPQH
TRBJ2-6 TRBV10-3 AISSGGAGANVLT
TRBJ2-7 TRBV28 ASTTGTGYEQY